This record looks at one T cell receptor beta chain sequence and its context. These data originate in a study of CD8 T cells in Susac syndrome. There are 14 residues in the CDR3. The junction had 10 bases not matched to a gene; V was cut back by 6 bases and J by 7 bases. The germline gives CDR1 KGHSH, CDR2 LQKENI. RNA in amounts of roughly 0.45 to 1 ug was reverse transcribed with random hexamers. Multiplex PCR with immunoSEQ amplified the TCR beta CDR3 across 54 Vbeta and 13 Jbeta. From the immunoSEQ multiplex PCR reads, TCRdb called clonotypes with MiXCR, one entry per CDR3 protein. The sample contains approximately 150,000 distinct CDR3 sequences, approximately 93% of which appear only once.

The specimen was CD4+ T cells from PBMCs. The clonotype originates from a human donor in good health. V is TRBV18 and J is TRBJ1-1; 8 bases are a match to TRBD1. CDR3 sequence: CASSPGQGTFEAFF. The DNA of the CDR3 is TGTGCCAGCTCTCCCGGACAGGGAACATTTGAAGCTTTCTTT.